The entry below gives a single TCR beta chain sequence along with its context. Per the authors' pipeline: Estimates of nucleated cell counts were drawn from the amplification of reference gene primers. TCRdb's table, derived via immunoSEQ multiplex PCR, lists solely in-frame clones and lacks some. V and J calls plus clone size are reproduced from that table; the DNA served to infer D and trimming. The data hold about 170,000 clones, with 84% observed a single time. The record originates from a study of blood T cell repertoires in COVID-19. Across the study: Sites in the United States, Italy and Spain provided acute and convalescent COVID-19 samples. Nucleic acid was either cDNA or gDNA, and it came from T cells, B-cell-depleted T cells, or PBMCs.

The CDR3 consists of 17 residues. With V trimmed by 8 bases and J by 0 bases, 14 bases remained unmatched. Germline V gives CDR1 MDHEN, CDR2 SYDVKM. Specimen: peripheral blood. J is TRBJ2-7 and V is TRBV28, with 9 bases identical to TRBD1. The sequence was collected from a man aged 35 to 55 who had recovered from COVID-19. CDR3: CASLSSPGTGSSYEQYF. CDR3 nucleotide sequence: TGTGCCAGCTTGTCCTCCCCCGGGACAGGGAGCTCCTACGAGCAGTACTTC.